This T cell receptor beta chain was obtained from a study of shared clonotypes between healthy human individuals. The CDR3 contains 16 residues. V lost 1 base, J lost 5 bases, and 17 bases lay in between. Per germline, CDR1 SGHTA and CDR2 FQGNSA. Terminally differentiated effector memory CD45RA+ cells were excluded from the naive CD8 cells, which were CD45RO-negative and positively selected for CCR7. Sequencing was performed with immunoSEQ multiplex PCR; in TCRdb, only in-frame clones are kept and a portion is missing. The sample gives about 2 million clones, about 95% of which show up once; approximately 1.2% is in the top ten.

The clonotype originates from a man younger than 35 in good health. The chain is built from TRBV7-2 and TRBJ1-2; no definite D call. Sequenced input: naive CD8+ T cells sorted from blood. CDR3 in DNA: TGTGCCAGCAGCTTAGACGGACTGGCCCTCCAATATGGCTACACCTTC. Protein: CASSLDGLALQYGYTF.